This T cell receptor beta chain was identified in a study of CD8 T cells in ankylosing spondylitis. Molecular-barcoded quantitative 5'-RACE produced these TCR beta libraries. TCRdb ran MiXCR on the 5' RACE reads and lists one entry per CDR3 protein. The sample lists around 100,000 distinct CDR3 sequences; less than 25% were seen once. The sample holds many counts of this clonotype. Trimming cost V 6 bases and J 1 base; bases outside gene matches: 8. Germline CDR1 is KGHDR and CDR2 is SFDVKD. This CDR3 contains 16 residues. This clonotype originated in a male donor with ankylosing spondylitis. Sequencing used synovial fluid, either unsorted or a sorted T cell fraction (not recorded which). The J gene is TRBJ2-1, the V gene TRBV24-1, with 7 bases matching TRBD1. CDR3 region: CATSPNRGKSYNEQFF. For the CDR3, the DNA is TGTGCCACCAGTCCAAACAGGGGAAAGTCCTACAATGAGCAGTTCTTC.